The rows below give T cell receptor beta chains drawn from one sample of a study of radiotherapy plus CTLA-4 blockade in lung cancer. Produced via immunoSEQ multiplex PCR; TCRdb's table is partial and in-frame only. This table has some 73,000 clones, 84% appearing once. Source: peripheral blood, taken from a patient treated with radiotherapy plus ipilimumab. All receptors derive from a human donor with non-small cell lung cancer who had stable disease on radiotherapy plus ipilimumab. Each CDR3 is given with its conserved first and last residue. A D gene is named only where the DNA matches it firmly. Clone size is shown for a subset of rows, as once, few, many or a class of expanded clone.

clone_size j_call v_call d_call cdr3_nt cdr3_aa
. TRBJ1-1 TRBV7-8 TRBD1 TGTGCCAGCACCGGACAGGACCTTTCCATTGAAGCTTTCTTT CASTGQDLSIEAFF
few TRBJ1-5 TRBV6-5 . TGTGCCAGCAGTGATAGCTTTGATCAGCCCCAGCATTTT CASSDSFDQPQHF
. TRBJ2-1 TRBV6-4 TRBD1 TGTGCCAGCAGCCTCGGACAGGGGACTTACAATGAGCAGTTCTTC CASSLGQGTYNEQFF
. TRBJ2-7 TRBV7-8 TRBD2 TGTGCCAGCAGCCTCACTATAGCGGGAGTGAACGAGCAGTACTTC CASSLTIAGVNEQYF
. TRBJ2-1 TRBV5-4 . TGTGCCAGCAGCTCCGGCGGGGCGGTTCCCTACAATGAGCAGTTCTTC CASSSGGAVPYNEQFF
. TRBJ2-1 TRBV10-3 TRBD2 TGTGCCATCAGTCCGGGACTAGCGGGGGGAGAGCAGTTCTTC CAISPGLAGGEQFF
once TRBJ2-2 TRBV6-6 TRBD2 TGTGCCAGCAGTCGGACTAGCGGGGGCACCGGGGAGCTGTTTTTT CASSRTSGGTGELFF
. TRBJ1-3 TRBV11-2 . TGTGCCAGCAGCCGATTTACAACTTCTGGAAACACCATATATTTT CASSRFTTSGNTIYF
. TRBJ2-3 TRBV15 TRBD1 TGTGCCACCAGCAGAGCTAGGGACAGGGCTAGCACAGATACGCAGTATTTT CATSRARDRASTDTQYF
. TRBJ2-7 TRBV5-1 TRBD1 TGCGCCAGCAGCATAGGAGACAGGGGTGGTGTCTACGAGCAGTACTTC CASSIGDRGGVYEQYF
few TRBJ1-6 TRBV5-6 TRBD1 TGTGCCAGCAACGGACAGGGGAATTCACCCCTCCACTTT CASNGQGNSPLHF
. TRBJ1-2 TRBV5-5 . TGTGCCAGCAGTTTGGACAGCACCTATGGCTACACCTTC CASSLDSTYGYTF
. TRBJ2-3 TRBV20-1 . TGCAGTGCTCTCGCAGATACGCAGTATTTT CSALADTQYF
. TRBJ1-5 TRBV9 . TGTGCCAGCAGCGTAGGAGGAGGGAGTGGTCAGCCCCAGCATTTT CASSVGGGSGQPQHF
. TRBJ1-3 TRBV25-1 TRBD1 TGTGCCAGCAAGGCAGGGGGACCTGGAAACACCATATATTTT CASKAGGPGNTIYF
. TRBJ1-6 TRBV30 TRBD1 TGTGCCTGGAGCAGGGGGGAAGTAGGTTCACCCCTCCACTTT CAWSRGEVGSPLHF
once TRBJ2-5 TRBV5-4 . TGTGCCAGCAGCTTGGGACAGAAGGGGGCCCAGTACTTC CASSLGQKGAQYF
. TRBJ2-3 TRBV2 TRBD2 TGTGCCAGCACCAGGAGACGGGAGGGGCTTGACACAGATACGCAGTATTTT CASTRRREGLDTDTQYF
. TRBJ2-1 TRBV11-2 TRBD2 TGTGCCAGCAGCTCGGGAGGGGTTTGGCAGTTCTTC CASSSGGVWQFF
. TRBJ2-5 TRBV5-1 TRBD2 TGCGCCAGCAGCCCTCGACTAGCGGGAGAAGAGACCCAGTACTTC CASSPRLAGEETQYF
. TRBJ2-3 TRBV18 TRBD1 TGTGCCAGCTCACCACAGGGCCATCGGACAGGTGGAGATACGCAGTATTTT CASSPQGHRTGGDTQYF
. TRBJ2-1 TRBV5-4 . TGTGCCAGCAGCTTGCCAGGGCGGGTGCTCACATACAATGAGCAGTTCTTC CASSLPGRVLTYNEQFF
. TRBJ2-7 TRBV2 TRBD2 TGTGCCAGCAGTAGCGGGGCCTCCTACGAGCAGTACTTC CASSSGASYEQYF
. TRBJ2-4 TRBV21-1 . TGTGCCAGCAGCACCCAGGGGGGACAGGGGGACATTCAGTACTTC CASSTQGGQGDIQYF
. TRBJ1-5 TRBV6-1 . TGTGCCAGCAGTCTTTCGGATAGCAATCAGCCCCAGCATTTT CASSLSDSNQPQHF
once TRBJ2-2 TRBV12-5 . TGTGCTAGTGCCCTACTACCGCGACGGACCGGGGAGCTGTTTTTT CASALLPRRTGELFF
. TRBJ1-4 TRBV6-1 . TGTGCCAGCAGTGACGGGGGAGGTAATGAAAAACTGTTTTTT CASSDGGGNEKLFF
. TRBJ1-2 TRBV10-2 . TGCGCCAGCAGACCGACAGGCGGGAACTATGGCTACACCTTC CASRPTGGNYGYTF
. TRBJ1-1 TRBV18 . TGTGCCAGCTCACCAAGGGCAGGGGACACTGAAGCTTTCTTT CASSPRAGDTEAFF
. TRBJ2-2 TRBV4-1 TRBD2 TGCGCCAGCAGCCGAGTGACTAGCGGGACGAACACCGGGGAGCTGTTTTTT CASSRVTSGTNTGELFF
. TRBJ2-1 TRBV29-1 TRBD2 TGCAGCGTTTGGGGGGGTGCTAGCGGGAGTGGAGATGAGCAGTTCTTC CSVWGGASGSGDEQFF
. TRBJ1-3 TRBV6-1 . TGTGCCAGCAGTGAATTACGGTCGGGGAGGGGAAACACCATATATTTT CASSELRSGRGNTIYF
. TRBJ2-1 TRBV10-1 TRBD2 TGCGCCAGCAGTGGTCGGGCTAGCGGGGACAATGAGCAGTTCTTC CASSGRASGDNEQFF
. TRBJ2-3 TRBV7-2 . TGTGCCAGCAGCCTCGGACTCATAGATACGCAGTATTTT CASSLGLIDTQYF
. TRBJ1-5 TRBV27 . TGTGCCAGCAGTGACCGCTACTATAGCAATCAGCCCCAGCATTTT CASSDRYYSNQPQHF
once TRBJ2-5 TRBV6-5 . TGTGCCAGCAGCCCCACGGGGGCAAAGACCCAGTACTTC CASSPTGAKTQYF
. TRBJ1-4 TRBV2 . TGTGCCAGCAGACCCGACACTTCAACTAATGAAAAACTGTTTTTT CASRPDTSTNEKLFF
. TRBJ2-4 TRBV13 . TGTGCCAGCAGCTTCGGCGGGGCCAAAAACATTCAGTACTTC CASSFGGAKNIQYF
. TRBJ2-7 TRBV4-2 . TGTGCCAGCAGCCAAGATCTAACGTCGAAGACAGTAACCTACGAGCAGTACTTC CASSQDLTSKTVTYEQYF
. TRBJ2-3 TRBV18 . TGTGCCAGCTCACCACGTCCGGGAGCCACAGATACGCAGTATTTT CASSPRPGATDTQYF
. TRBJ2-6 TRBV19 . TGTGCCAGTAGTAGTGGGGTACGAGGGGCCAACGTCCTGACTTTC CASSSGVRGANVLTF
. TRBJ1-1 TRBV6-6 . TGTGCCAGCAGTTCCCCACGGTTAGGCACTGAAGCTTTCTTT CASSSPRLGTEAFF
. TRBJ2-7 TRBV14 . TGTGCCAGCAGCCAAGAACGGATCTACGAGCAGTACTTC CASSQERIYEQYF
. TRBJ2-7 TRBV5-1 . TGCGCCAGCAGCTCGGACGGGACGCCCCCCTACGAGCAGTACTTC CASSSDGTPPYEQYF
. TRBJ1-1 TRBV29-1 . TGCAGCGTTGATTATCTGAACCTTGGACAGCTCTTT CSVDYLNLGQLF
. TRBJ2-1 TRBV30 . TGTGCCTGGAGTAGGGGCGATGAGCAGTTCTTC CAWSRGDEQFF
. TRBJ2-7 TRBV27 TRBD1 TGTGCCAGCAGTTTTGGACAGGGTGGCCCTGAGCAGTACTTC CASSFGQGGPEQYF
. TRBJ2-1 TRBV7-2 . TGTGCCAGCAGCCCTTCCCGGGACGATCATGAGCAGTTCTTC CASSPSRDDHEQFF
. TRBJ1-2 TRBV29-1 . TGCAGCGTTGGAGAGGGCTATGGCTACACCTTC CSVGEGYGYTF
. TRBJ1-4 TRBV5-5 TRBD1 TGTGCCAGCAGCTGGGGGCCAGGGGGAGCTAATGAAAAACTGTTTTTT CASSWGPGGANEKLFF
. TRBJ2-5 TRBV9 TRBD1 TGTGCCAGCAGCGCAAGTACGACAGGGGGCGCAAAGACCCAGTACTTC CASSASTTGGAKTQYF
. TRBJ1-3 TRBV19 . TGTGCCAGTAGTATCCAGCAAGTGGGAGAAAACACCATATATTTT CASSIQQVGENTIYF